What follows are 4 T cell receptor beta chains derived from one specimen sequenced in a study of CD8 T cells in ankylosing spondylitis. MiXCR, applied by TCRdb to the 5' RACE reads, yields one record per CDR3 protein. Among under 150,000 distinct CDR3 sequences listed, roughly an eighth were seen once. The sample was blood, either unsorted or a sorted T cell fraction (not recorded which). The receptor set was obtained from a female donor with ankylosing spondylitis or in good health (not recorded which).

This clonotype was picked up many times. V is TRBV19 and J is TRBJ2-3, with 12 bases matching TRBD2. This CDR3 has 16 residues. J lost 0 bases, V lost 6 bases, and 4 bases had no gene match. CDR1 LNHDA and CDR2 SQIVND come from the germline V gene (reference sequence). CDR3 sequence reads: CASRRLAGASTDTQYF. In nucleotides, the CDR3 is TGTGCCAGTAGGAGACTAGCGGGAGCGAGCACAGATACGCAGTATTTT.

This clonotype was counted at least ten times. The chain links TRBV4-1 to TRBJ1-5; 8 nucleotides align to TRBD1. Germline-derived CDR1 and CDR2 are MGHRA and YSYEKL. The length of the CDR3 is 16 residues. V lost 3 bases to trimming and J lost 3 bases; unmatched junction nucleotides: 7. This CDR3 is CASSHRTGRDNQPQHF. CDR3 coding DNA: TGCGCCAGCAGCCACCGGACAGGGAGGGACAATCAGCCCCAGCATTTT.

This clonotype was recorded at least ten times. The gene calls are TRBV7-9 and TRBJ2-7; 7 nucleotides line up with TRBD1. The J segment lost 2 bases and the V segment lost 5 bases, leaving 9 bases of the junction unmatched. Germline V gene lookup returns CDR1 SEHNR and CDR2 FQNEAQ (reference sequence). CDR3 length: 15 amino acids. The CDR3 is CASSADRFVTYEQYF. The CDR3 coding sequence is TGTGCCAGCAGCGCGGACAGGTTTGTTACCTACGAGCAGTACTTC.

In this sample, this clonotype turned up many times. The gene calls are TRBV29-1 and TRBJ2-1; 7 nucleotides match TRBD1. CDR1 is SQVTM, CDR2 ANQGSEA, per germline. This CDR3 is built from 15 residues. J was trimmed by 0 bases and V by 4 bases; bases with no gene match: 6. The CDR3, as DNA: TGCAGCGTTGCTTTGACAGGGAGCTCCTACAATGAGCAGTTCTTC. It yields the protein CSVALTGSSYNEQFF.